Here is one TCR beta chain with its context. Its antigen is as yet unknown. The record originates from a study of cytomegalovirus exposure and HLA in healthy donors. Study-wide background: The study placed approximately 78% of its roughly 430 genotyped donors in the Caucasian-associated ancestry cluster.

General study findings and limits: Rarity held for most TCR sequences, but there were some public TCRs that occurred in many donors. A later analysis linked a missense variant in DCLRE1C to the trimming of TCR beta V and J genes. In terms of immune exposure information, only CMV serostatus was available.

Primers: 60 Vbeta forward and 13 Jbeta reverse. The assay was immunoSEQ multiplex PCR, and TCRdb's table has in-frame clones only and misses some. Seen here are about 190,000 clones, around 79% observed once, and the top ten hold around 1.5%. This TCR came from a woman between 45 and 60 years old in good health and CMV-seronegative. Sequencing input: PBMCs.

The CDR3 sequence: CASSLTGTGGFNEAFF. The DNA of the CDR3 is TGTGCCAGCAGTTTAACCGGGACAGGGGGCTTCAATGAAGCTTTCTTT. This chain connects TRBV28 to TRBJ1-1; TRBD1 agrees at 12 bases. CDR1 is MDHEN and CDR2 is SYDVKM in the germline V gene. The length of the CDR3 is 16 residues. Trimming took 2 bases from V and 7 from J; bases not matched to a gene: 8.